Below, 12 T cell receptor beta chains from the same sample are listed, as sequenced in a study of Japanese encephalitis immunity and Zika vaccine responses. Peptide pools at around 1.1 ug/mL each stimulated CFSE-labeled PBMCs over an approximately six-day culture. Live CD56-CD19-CD16-CD3+CD4+ cells with low CFSE were sorted unfixed as proliferating CD4 T cells. TCRdb itself ran the 5' RACE reads through MiXCR, one entry per CDR3 protein. Of around 510 distinct CDR3 sequences in the sample, roughly 1.8% were seen once. Sequences were derived from antigen-activated CD4+ T cells from blood, cultured, sampled during a Zika inactivated vaccine study. The source of these receptors is an adult woman who received an inactivated Zika virus vaccine.

Sample share makes this clonotype large. The chain has TRBV5-6 and TRBJ2-4, with D possibly being TRBD1 (5 bases). The germline V gene encodes CDR1 SGHDT and CDR2 YYEEEE. This CDR3 contains 15 residues. V was cut by 1 base and J by 0 bases, with 8 bases left in between. The CDR3 spells CASSLRRVAKNIQYF. The CDR3 DNA reads TGTGCCAGCAGCTTGCGCAGGGTAGCCAAAAACATTCAGTACTTC.

This clonotype is medium-sized (0.01 to 0.1%). The chain combines TRBV4-3 with TRBJ2-5; D uncertain. The germline V and J ends were trimmed by 4 bases and 4 bases, with 4 bases remaining between them. There are 11 residues in the CDR3. CDR1 and CDR2 from the germline V gene are LGHNA and YSLEER. The CDR3 protein is CASSLGETQYF. CDR3 coding DNA: TGCGCCAGCAGCCTGGGAGAGACCCAGTACTTC.

This clonotype is medium-sized within its sample. This chain joins TRBV4-3 and TRBJ2-5, with D tentatively TRBD2 (7 bases). V lost 3 bases and J lost 5, with 19 bases in between. The CDR3 is 16 amino acids. Per germline, CDR1 LGHNA and CDR2 YSLEER. The CDR3 bases are TGCGCCAGCAGCCAGGGGGTAGGGGGGGGGCAGGAGACCCAGTACTTC. It encodes CASSQGVGGGQETQYF.

This clonotype is large in the sample. The chain uses TRBV20-1 and TRBJ1-5; D uncertain. This CDR3 is 15 amino acids long. Per the germline V gene, CDR1 is DFQATT and CDR2 is SNEGSKA (reference sequence). Between the trimmed V and J ends, which lost 0 bases and 4 bases, there was a span of 13 bases. This CDR3 reads CSARDPWGENQPQHF. DNA of the CDR3: TGCAGTGCTAGAGATCCTTGGGGAGAAAATCAGCCCCAGCATTTT.

This clonotype is medium-sized within its sample. The chain combines TRBV28 with TRBJ1-6; D gene ambiguous. The V end was cut by 6 bases, the J end by 7 bases, with 16 bases between. This CDR3 contains 15 residues. The germline V gene has CDR1 MDHEN and CDR2 SYDVKM. The CDR3 protein is CASRPSLLGNSPLHF. In DNA form, the CDR3 reads TGTGCCAGCAGACCCAGCTTATTGGGCAATTCACCCCTCCACTTT.

This clonotype has at least ten counts. The chain is built from TRBV19 and TRBJ1-2; 9 positions match TRBD1. CDR3 length equals 14 residues. With 5 bases clipped from V and 1 base from J, the junction kept 2 bases outside the gene matches. The germline CDR1 and CDR2 sequences are LNHDA and SQIVND (reference sequence). The CDR3 region is CASSRTGVNYGYTF. The CDR3 nucleotides are TGTGCCAGTAGTCGGACAGGGGTTAACTATGGCTACACCTTC.

This clonotype is deemed medium-sized. The chain joins TRBV12-3 or TRBV12-4 to TRBJ2-3; D is perhaps TRBD1 (6 bases). The CDR3 runs 13 residues. Between the trimmed V and J ends, which lost 5 bases and 7 bases, there was a span of 13 bases. The CDR3 DNA reads TGTGCCAGCAGTCGGGACACGATTAATACGCAGTATTTT. This encodes CASSRDTINTQYF.

This clonotype is judged large (0.1 to 1%). The chain employs TRBV6-5 and TRBJ1-2; D possibly corresponds to TRBD1 (6 bases). Trimming removed 10 bases at V and 6 bases at J, with 18 bases between. The germline CDR1 and CDR2 sequences are MNHEY and SVGAGI. CDR3 length: 13 amino acids. CDR3 nucleotides: TGTGCCACCCAGGGGCCAGCAGCTGATGGCTACACCTTC. It translates to CATQGPAADGYTF.

This clonotype is labeled as medium-sized (0.01 to 0.1%). V is TRBV4-1 and J is TRBJ1-2, with D unresolved. The germline V and J ends were trimmed by 0 bases and 4 bases, with 3 bases remaining between them. The CDR3 extends over 12 amino acids. The germline V gene has CDR1 MGHRA and CDR2 YSYEKL. Here the CDR3 reads CASSQDSYGYTF. As DNA, the CDR3 is TGCGCCAGCAGCCAAGACAGCTATGGCTACACCTTC.

This clonotype is deemed medium-sized. The chain combines TRBV20-1 with TRBJ1-5, with D unclear. Trimming took off 3 bases at V and 7 bases at J, with 4 bases between the two ends. The V gene's germline CDR1 is DFQATT and CDR2 SNEGSKA (reference sequence). The CDR3 is made up of 10 amino acids. CDR3 DNA: TGCAGTGCTAGCCCCCAGCCCCAGCATTTT. It codes for CSASPQPQHF.

This clonotype is classed as medium-sized. The CDR3, as DNA: TGTGCCAGCAGTACCGGGGGGGGCCTCGCTACAGGGAACACTGAAGCTTTCTTT. Translation gives CASSTGGGLATGNTEAFF. The rearrangement joins TRBV27 to TRBJ1-1; weak D call: TRBD1 (6 bases). CDR1 and CDR2 from the germline V gene are MNHEY and SMNVEV (reference sequence). The CDR3 covers 18 residues. The ends were cut back, 5 bases at V and 1 base at J, with 23 bases in the middle.

This clonotype is categorized as hyperexpanded (1% or more). The chain carries TRBV7-2 and TRBJ2-3; 9 bases match TRBD2. The CDR3 runs 15 residues. From germline, CDR1 is SGHTA and CDR2 FQGNSA. The trim removed 1 base at V and 8 bases at J, leaving 7 bases unmatched. The CDR3 bases are TGTGCCAGCAGCTTAGTAGCGGGGGACGGCAGTACGCAGTATTTT. It is translated as CASSLVAGDGSTQYF.